The rows below give T cell receptor beta chains drawn from one sample of a study of early T cells in non-severe SARS-CoV-2 infection. One entry per CDR3 protein, called by TCRdb with MiXCR from the 5' RACE reads. The sample holds tens of thousands of distinct CDR3 sequences, almost 4.5% seen once. Specimen: whole blood. The receptors originated from an adult who was a healthcare worker with PCR-confirmed SARS-CoV-2 infection or an uninfected control (not recorded which). Both conserved end residues are part of each CDR3. The D gene is left open where the match is weak. Only some rows state a clone size, as once, few, many or a class for expanded clones.

many - TRBJ1-6 TRBV6-6 TGTGCCAGCAGTTTAAATCAAAATAATTCACCCCTCCACTTT CASSLNQNNSPLHF
many TRBD1 TRBJ2-7 TRBV5-1 TGCGCCAGCAGCGCCGACAGGGGGCTCTCCTACGAGCAGTACTTC CASSADRGLSYEQYF
many - TRBJ2-2 TRBV7-2 TGTGCCAGCCAGTACAAAGCGAACACCGGGGAGCTGTTTTTT CASQYKANTGELFF
- - TRBJ2-3 TRBV5-4 TGTGCCAGCATGTGGGAGCGAACGCAGTATTTT CASMWERTQYF
- - TRBJ2-2 TRBV7-9 TGTGCCAGCGGAGGGGAGCTGTTTTTT CASGGELFF
many - TRBJ2-7 TRBV6-5 TGTGCCAGCACCCAGGGGTCAGCCTACGAGCAGTACTTC CASTQGSAYEQYF
few - TRBJ2-7 TRBV10-3 TGTGCCATCAGTGAGGGTGTCTCCTACGAGCAGTACTTC CAISEGVSYEQYF
many - TRBJ2-7 TRBV7-9 TGTGCCAGCAGCCCCGTGGGGTCCTACGAGCAGTACTTC CASSPVGSYEQYF
- - TRBJ1-2 TRBV7-6 TGTGCCAGCAGCTTAGGTGGGCGGGATGGCTACACCTTC CASSLGGRDGYTF
many - TRBJ2-3 TRBV4-3 TGCGCCAGCAGCCAAGATCGGGGAGATACGCAGTATTTT CASSQDRGDTQYF
- - TRBJ2-5 TRBV9 TGTGCCAGCAGCGCAACAAATCAGGGATTCGGGGAGACCCAGTACTTC CASSATNQGFGETQYF
few - TRBJ2-1 TRBV7-9 TGTGCCAGCAGCTTAGCGCCGACGTACAATGAGCAGTTCTTC CASSLAPTYNEQFF
few - TRBJ2-5 TRBV7-6 TGTGCCAGCAGCCCCTACTTGGGCCAAGAGACCCAGTACTTC CASSPYLGQETQYF
- TRBD1 TRBJ1-1 TRBV24-1 TGTGCCACCAGTGATGAGACAGGGCGAAAAACTGAAGCTTTCTTT CATSDETGRKTEAFF
few - TRBJ1-5 TRBV2 TGTGCCAGCAGTGAAGGGAGGGCAGGGGTACGTCAGCCCCAGCATTTT CASSEGRAGVRQPQHF
many - TRBJ2-5 TRBV18 TGTGCCAGCTCACCCAACCAAGAGACCCAGTACTTC CASSPNQETQYF
many - TRBJ2-5 TRBV7-6 TGTGCCAGCAGCTTAAATTGGTTGCAAGAGACCCAGTACTTC CASSLNWLQETQYF
few TRBD1 TRBJ1-6 TRBV20-1 TGCAGTCCGGACAGGGGTAATTCACCCCTCCACTTT CSPDRGNSPLHF
medium-sized TRBD1 TRBJ2-1 TRBV20-1 TGCAGTGCTAGAAAACCCGGGACAGGGTACAATGAGCAGTTCTTC CSARKPGTGYNEQFF
many TRBD1 TRBJ1-1 TRBV20-1 TGCAGTGCTAGAGAGGACAGGGTCACTGAAGCTTTCTTT CSAREDRVTEAFF
many - TRBJ2-7 TRBV7-2 TGTGCCAGCAGCTTGTTAGCGGTAGTCGACAGCGAGCAGTACTTC CASSLLAVVDSEQYF
many - TRBJ2-7 TRBV7-8 TGTGCCAGCAGCTTAGCTTCCAGAGGCTACGAGCAGTACTTC CASSLASRGYEQYF
few - TRBJ1-1 TRBV5-1 TGCGCCAGCAGCACCCAAAACAATCAGAACACTGAAGCTTTCTTT CASSTQNNQNTEAFF
many - TRBJ1-6 TRBV7-6 TGTGCCAGCAGCTTACAGGGGAATAATTCACCCCTCCACTTT CASSLQGNNSPLHF
many - TRBJ2-7 TRBV20-1 TGCAGTGCTCACGCGGGGGACAGCTCCTACGAGCAGTACTTC CSAHAGDSSYEQYF
many TRBD1 TRBJ2-7 TRBV7-9 TGTGCCAGCAGCTCGACAGGGGTATCGGTCGAGCAGTACTTC CASSSTGVSVEQYF
many - TRBJ1-5 TRBV20-1 TGCAGTGCTAGGGACAACTCATATAGCAATCAGCCCCAGCATTTT CSARDNSYSNQPQHF
many - TRBJ1-5 TRBV7-9 TGTGCCAGCAGCCATGGCAGCTACCGGGACAACAATCAGCCCCAGCATTTT CASSHGSYRDNNQPQHF
many TRBD2 TRBJ2-3 TRBV6-1 TGTGCCAGCAGTGAAGGAGCGGGGAGCACAGATACGCAGTATTTT CASSEGAGSTDTQYF
many TRBD2 TRBJ2-3 TRBV25-1 TGTGCCAGCAGTGACGCGACTAGCGGGGGCACAGATACGCAGTATTTT CASSDATSGGTDTQYF
many - TRBJ2-7 TRBV12-3/TRBV12-4 TGTGCCAGCAGTTTCGAGACCGAGCAGTACTTC CASSFETEQYF
few - TRBJ2-4 TRBV12-3/TRBV12-4 TGTGCCAGCAGTTTGTGGGGGCCGGTCAAAAACATTCAGTACTTC CASSLWGPVKNIQYF
many - TRBJ1-1 TRBV5-1 TGCGCCAGCAGCCAACAGGGAGGGGTCGCTGAAGCTTTCTTT CASSQQGGVAEAFF
many - TRBJ1-2 TRBV24-1 TGTGCCACCAGTCCCGACACCCTAGGTGGCTACACCTTC CATSPDTLGGYTF
many TRBD1 TRBJ2-6 TRBV19 TGTGCCAGTAGTCTAGAGGACAGGGATAGCTCTGGGGCCAACGTCCTGACTTTC CASSLEDRDSSGANVLTF
many - TRBJ1-4 TRBV12-3/TRBV12-4 TGTGCCAGCAGTTTCGGGGTCCGGAATGAAAAACTGTTTTTT CASSFGVRNEKLFF
many - TRBJ2-1 TRBV7-6 TGTGCCAGCAGCTCTTGGGCAGGTAACAATGAGCAGTTCTTC CASSSWAGNNEQFF
many - TRBJ1-2 TRBV30 TGTGCCTGGAGTGCTGGGGCAGGGAGGCACTATGGCTACACCTTC CAWSAGAGRHYGYTF
- - TRBJ2-3 TRBV12-3/TRBV12-4 TGTGCCAGCAGTTTGCCCCGGGGGGCTAGCACAGATACGCAGTATTTT CASSLPRGASTDTQYF
many TRBD1 TRBJ2-7 TRBV30 TGTGCCTGGCCCCCCGGGACAGGCCCTCCCTACGAGCAGTACTTC CAWPPGTGPPYEQYF